This T cell receptor beta chain comes out of a study of metastatic and nonmetastatic thyroid tumors. Study background: For malignant and benign thyroid patients, tumor or nodule tissue and blood were the sources whose repertoires were compared. General observations from the study: As reported, TCR beta diversity in blood and tumor was significantly higher in malignant thyroid tumors than in benign nodules.

Methods used by the authors: In papillary thyroid cancer, a distant-metastasis classifier was built using CDR3 differences across clinicopathological groups. Via MiXCR, TCRdb re-called the PCR reads. The V and J calls, along with clone size, are taken from TCRdb and not from the paper's own processing. The table lists about 2,500 clones, around 28% of them singletons. Per the germline V gene, CDR1 is MNHNS and CDR2 is SASEGT. The CDR3 contains 13 residues. V dropped 5 bases and J dropped 6 bases, with 12 bases sitting between them. On this clone itself: Its antigen remains unknown.

Before thyroid surgery, none of the patients had received any treatment. Sequenced material: tumor tissue. The chain employs TRBV6-1 and TRBJ2-3; unclear D gene. This receptor was obtained from a female donor with papillary thyroid cancer or a benign thyroid nodule (not recorded which). Some clones in this sample may be carry-over from other donors' samples. CDR3 nucleotide sequence: TGTGCCAGCAGTCCTCGCTTGGGGGATACGCAGTATTTT. This translates into CASSPRLGDTQYF.